The next 20 T cell receptor beta chains were all read from a single sample in a study of cytotoxic CD8 clonotypes in ibrutinib-treated CLL. Measured with immunoSEQ multiplex PCR; TCRdb has only the in-frame clones, and not every one. This table holds roughly 180,000 clones, approximately 68% found once. The sample was PBMCs, taken after 24 months of ibrutinib treatment. The receptors were gathered from a human donor with chronic lymphocytic leukemia.

The chain uses TRBV7-6 and TRBJ2-7; D is undetermined. Germline V CDR1 and CDR2: SGHVS, FNYEAQ. CDR3 length: 15 residues. Between the trimmed V and J ends, which lost 2 bases and 0 bases, there was a span of 11 bases. CDR3 bases: TGTGCCAGCAGCTTATTGCTGGGCAGCTCCTACGAGCAGTACTTC. It encodes CASSLLLGSSYEQYF.

The V and J genes are TRBV28 and TRBJ2-7; tentatively, D is TRBD2 (6 bases). Germline CDR1 and CDR2: MDHEN and SYDVKM. CDR3 length: 13 amino acids. Trimming took off 7 bases at V and 2 bases at J, with 12 bases between the two ends. The CDR3 DNA follows: TGTGCCAGCATTGGGGGGAATACCTACGAGCAGTACTTC. Translating it yields CASIGGNTYEQYF.

This clone was seen a few times. V is TRBV2 and J is TRBJ1-5; 8 bases map to TRBD1. With V trimmed by 1 base and J by 6 bases, 8 bases remained unmatched. Germline CDR1 SNHLY, CDR2 FYNNEI. This CDR3 has 16 amino acids. CDR3 sequence: CASSEGTGSIAQPQHF. The DNA of the CDR3 is TGTGCCAGCAGTGAAGGGACAGGGTCTATTGCTCAGCCCCAGCATTTT.

This clone was recorded a few times. The chain recombines TRBV5-1 with TRBJ1-4; no reliable D call. Per germline, CDR1 SGHRS and CDR2 YFSETQ. This CDR3 contains 14 residues. The ends were cut back, 0 bases at V and 0 bases at J, with 3 bases in the middle. This CDR3 reads CASSLVTTNEKLFF. The CDR3, as DNA: TGCGCCAGCAGCTTGGTAACAACTAATGAAAAACTGTTTTTT.

As DNA, the CDR3 is TGCGCCAGCAGCTACAGGGGGGACGAGACCCAGTACTTC. Translating gives CASSYRGDETQYF. V usage is TRBV4-1 and J usage is TRBJ2-5; TRBD1 aligns across 8 bases. V shed 5 bases, J shed 5 bases, and the junction held 4 bases outside the gene matches. The CDR3 runs 13 residues. Germline V lookup: CDR1 MGHRA, CDR2 YSYEKL.

V is TRBV5-1 and J is TRBJ2-1; 7 positions agree with TRBD2. J gave up 8 bases and V 3 bases, and 8 bases lay outside the gene matches. The germline V gene has CDR1 SGHRS and CDR2 YFSETQ. This CDR3 has 14 amino acids. CDR3 amino acids: CASSSGRARDEQFF. CDR3 coding DNA: TGCGCCAGCAGCTCGGGGAGGGCCCGAGATGAGCAGTTCTTC.

The table lists this clone with a few counts. The identical CDR3 is also encoded by other nucleotide sequences in the sample. In nucleotides, the CDR3 is TGTGCCAGCAGTGAGGAGACCCAGTACTTC. It specifies CASSEETQYF. The chain uses TRBV2 and TRBJ2-5, with D unresolved. Germline V lookup: CDR1 SNHLY, CDR2 FYNNEI. Trimming took 3 bases from V and 5 from J, leaving 1 base between them. CDR3 length equals 10 residues.

The J gene is TRBJ2-7, the V gene TRBV19; 11 nucleotides align to TRBD2. The junction had 0 bases not matched to a gene; V was cut back by 5 bases and J by 3 bases. The CDR3 totals 13 residues. Germline CDR1 LNHDA, CDR2 SQIVND (reference sequence). Written as DNA, the CDR3 is TGTGCCAGTAGTCTAGCGGGAGGCTACGAGCAGTACTTC. Its protein is CASSLAGGYEQYF. Filled out from reference TRBV19 and TRBJ2-7, the complete variable domain reads DGGITQSPKYLFRKEGQNVTLSCEQNLNHDAMYWYRQDPGQGLRLIYYSQIVNDFQKGDIAEGYSVSREKKESFPLTVTSAQKNPTAFYLCASSLAGGYEQYFGPGTRLTVT.

The rearrangement uses TRBV7-6 and TRBJ2-7; 7 bases map to TRBD2. Losses at the gene ends were 5 bases for V and 4 bases for J; bases not matched to a gene: 8. Germline V lookup: CDR1 SGHVS, CDR2 FNYEAQ. This CDR3 region has 14 residues. The CDR3 DNA sequence: TGTGCCAGCAGCCAGACTAGCTTGCGATACGAGCAGTACTTC. Its translation: CASSQTSLRYEQYF.

The V call is TRBV28, the J call TRBJ1-5; the D is unclear. Germline lookup yields CDR1 MDHEN and CDR2 SYDVKM. V was pared by 2 bases and J by 0 bases, with 11 bases between. The CDR3 length is 16 residues. In DNA form, the CDR3 reads TGTGCCAGCAGTTTAGTTGGGGTCTATAGCAATCAGCCCCAGCATTTT. The encoded protein is CASSLVGVYSNQPQHF.

This chain joins TRBV7-6 and TRBJ2-5; 9 bases are shared with TRBD1. The germline V gene encodes CDR1 SGHVS and CDR2 FNYEAQ. The trim removed 0 bases at V and 5 bases at J, leaving 4 bases unmatched. This CDR3 is built from 15 residues. CDR3 residues: CASSLAQGAWETQYF. The CDR3 nucleotides read TGTGCCAGCAGCTTAGCACAGGGGGCTTGGGAGACCCAGTACTTC.

This clone was seen repeatedly, ten times or more. This sequence joins TRBV7-2 and TRBJ2-3; D gene uncertain. V was shortened by 5 bases and J by 2 bases, with 2 bases between the two germline ends. Germline V lookup: CDR1 SGHTA, CDR2 FQGNSA. The CDR3 is 11 residues long. The CDR3 spells CASSPTDTQYF. In nucleotides, the CDR3 is TGTGCCAGCAGCCCCACAGATACGCAGTATTTT.

The chain links TRBV10-3 to TRBJ2-7; TRBD1 might be the D (6 bases). Germline V gives CDR1 ENHRY, CDR2 SYGVKD. V gave up 4 bases and J gave up 2 bases, with 18 bases separating them. CDR3 length: 16 residues. CDR3 bases: TGTGCCATCAGTGGAACGTCTGTGACAGGTACCTACGAGCAGTACTTC. Translation: CAISGTSVTGTYEQYF.

The table lists this clone with many counts. The chain has TRBV27 and TRBJ2-7; D is tentatively TRBD1 or TRBD2 (5 bases each). Trimming pared 6 bases from V and 0 bases from J, leaving 15 bases between. Germline assignment: CDR1 MNHEY and CDR2 SMNVEV (reference sequence). CDR3 length: 15 residues. The CDR3 sequence is CASRTGRENSYEQYF. For the CDR3, the DNA is TGTGCCAGCAGAACGGGACGGGAAAACTCCTACGAGCAGTACTTC.

The chain is built from TRBV2 and TRBJ1-1, with TRBD1 identical over 8 bases. The V segment lost 7 bases and the J segment 1 base; nucleotides outside the gene matches: 8. The germline CDR1 and CDR2 sequences are SNHLY and FYNNEI. The length of the CDR3 is 15 residues. The CDR3 reads CASISPGQGNTEAFF. The CDR3 nucleotides read TGTGCCAGCATTTCTCCTGGACAGGGGAACACTGAAGCTTTCTTT.

The chain links TRBV19 to TRBJ2-1; TRBD2 matches 11 bases. J lost 8 bases, V lost 6 bases, and 9 bases had no gene match. CDR3 length: 15 amino acids. From germline, CDR1 is LNHDA and CDR2 SQIVND (reference sequence). DNA of the CDR3: TGTGCCAGTAGCGAACTAGCGGGAGTCAGGGATGAGCAGTTCTTC. It is translated as CASSELAGVRDEQFF.

The CDR3 is CASSAMRGTGELFF. For the CDR3, the DNA is TGTGCCAGCAGCGCAATGAGGGGGACCGGGGAGCTGTTTTTT. This rearrangement joins TRBV9 to TRBJ2-2; possibly TRBD1 for D (6 bases). This CDR3 has 14 amino acids. From germline, CDR1 is SGDLS and CDR2 YYNGEE. V gave up 3 bases and J gave up 5 bases, with 11 bases separating them.

The chain combines TRBV7-9 with TRBJ2-1; D may be TRBD1 or TRBD2 (6 bases each). The CDR3 loop spans 16 amino acids. CDR1 is SEHNR, CDR2 FQNEAQ, per germline (reference sequence). V was cut by 1 base and J by 7 bases, with 17 bases left in between. The CDR3 spells CASSLGPGALRNEQFF. The CDR3 DNA is TGTGCCAGCAGCTTAGGTCCGGGGGCACTTCGGAATGAGCAGTTCTTC.

The V call is TRBV20-1, the J call TRBJ2-5; no definite D call. Germline CDR1 DFQATT, CDR2 SNEGSKA (reference sequence). The V end lost 3 bases, the J end lost 7 bases, and 6 bases lay between the germline ends. The CDR3 is 10 residues long. In DNA form, the CDR3 reads TGCAGTGCTAGTCAGCCGACCCAGTACTTC. Translation gives CSASQPTQYF.

This clone was observed a few times. The chain carries TRBV18 and TRBJ1-1, with 8 bases aligning to TRBD1. Germline trimming cut 5 bases from V and 1 base from J; bases unmatched to any gene: 6. This CDR3 is 15 amino acids long. The germline CDR1 and CDR2 sequences are KGHSH and LQKENI. Here the CDR3 reads CASSFSGTGNTEAFF. For the CDR3, the DNA is TGTGCCAGCTCATTTTCCGGGACAGGGAACACTGAAGCTTTCTTT.